One sample yielded the 14 T cell receptor beta chains listed below, sequenced in a study of blood T cell repertoires in COVID-19. The protocol was immunoSEQ multiplex PCR, while the TCRdb copy is restricted to in-frame clones and leaves out a portion. The repertoire holds 45,000 to 55,000 clones, with 80% to 90% as singletons. The sequenced material came from peripheral blood. These TCRs come from a human donor in a cohort sampled during active COVID-19.

This sequence joins TRBV5-6 and TRBJ1-5; D is undetermined. Germline CDR1 is SGHDT and CDR2 is YYEEEE. The CDR3 spans 16 residues. Between the trimmed V and J ends, which lost 0 bases and 0 bases, there was a span of 10 bases. The CDR3 DNA is TGTGCCAGCAGCTTGGGAGGTCGGTATAGCAATCAGCCCCAGCATTTT. This sequence encodes CASSLGGRYSNQPQHF.

This rearrangement joins TRBV30 to TRBJ2-7, with 13 bases fitting TRBD2. From germline, CDR1 is GTSNPN and CDR2 SVGIG (reference sequence). The CDR3 contains 13 residues. V lost 3 bases, J lost 7 bases, and 3 bases stayed unmatched. The CDR3 coding sequence is TGTGCCTGGAGACTAGCGGGGGGGCGAGAGCAGTACTTC. Protein: CAWRLAGGREQYF.

The J gene is TRBJ1-1, the V gene TRBV29-1; D ambiguous. Per the germline V gene, CDR1 is SQVTM and CDR2 is ANQGSEA. CDR3 length: 13 residues. Trimming removed 8 bases from V and 4 bases from J, with 17 bases in between. CDR3 nucleotide sequence: TGCAGCTCATTAGCGCGGGTAGGCACTGAAGCTTTCTTT. Amino acid sequence: CSSLARVGTEAFF.

The chain carries TRBV19 and TRBJ1-1, with D maybe TRBD1 (6 bases). Germline values: CDR1 LNHDA, CDR2 SQIVND (reference sequence). The CDR3 loop spans 17 amino acids. V was trimmed by 1 base and J by 5 bases, leaving 20 bases between them. In DNA form, the CDR3 reads TGTGCCAGTAGTATAGGGCTCGGGGGGCGTCCTAGGACTGAAGCTTTCTTT. Its translation is CASSIGLGGRPRTEAFF.

This chain uses TRBV18 with TRBJ1-3, with unresolved D. The CDR3 covers 15 residues. Trimming removed 0 bases from V and 0 bases from J, with 6 bases in between. The germline gives CDR1 KGHSH, CDR2 LQKENI. Here the CDR3 DNA reads TGTGCCAGCTCACCACCTCTGAGCTCTGGAAACACCATATATTTT. Translation gives CASSPPLSSGNTIYF.

This clone was seen only a few times. V usage is TRBV10-2 and J usage is TRBJ2-7; TRBD2 matches 7 bases. Looked up from germline, CDR1 is WSHSY and CDR2 is SAAADI. The CDR3 contains 14 residues. With 4 bases clipped from V and 4 bases from J, the junction kept 7 bases outside the gene matches. The CDR3 region is CASSGGGLWYEQYF. The CDR3 DNA follows: TGCGCCAGCAGTGGCGGGGGACTTTGGTACGAGCAGTACTTC.

The CDR3 spells CASRTWGGGETQYF. The CDR3 nucleotides read TGTGCCAGCCGTACCTGGGGGGGAGGGGAGACCCAGTACTTC. The chain links TRBV5-6 to TRBJ2-5; 7 positions agree with TRBD2. V lost 7 bases to trimming and J lost 5 bases; unmatched junction nucleotides: 11. There are 14 residues in the CDR3. CDR1 and CDR2 (germline): SGHDT, YYEEEE.

The gene calls are TRBV11-1 and TRBJ2-7; D gene uncertain. The germline V gene has CDR1 SGHAT and CDR2 FQDESV (reference sequence). The V end was cut by 0 bases, the J end by 9 bases, with 15 bases between. The CDR3 length is 14 residues. The CDR3 spells CASSLADTTRWQYF. CDR3 nucleotides: TGTGCCAGCAGCTTAGCTGATACTACGAGGTGGCAGTACTTC.

The V call is TRBV19, the J call TRBJ2-1; 8 bases are a match to TRBD2. J was trimmed by 7 bases and V by 6 bases; bases with no gene match: 11. The CDR3 is 15 residues long. Per germline, CDR1 LNHDA and CDR2 SQIVND (reference sequence). CDR3 amino acids: CASRKRIAGRNEQFF. CDR3 nucleotides: TGTGCCAGTAGAAAAAGAATAGCGGGACGAAATGAGCAGTTCTTC.

The chain recombines TRBV2 with TRBJ1-6, with TRBD1 identical over 9 bases. CDR1 is SNHLY and CDR2 is FYNNEI in the germline V gene. This CDR3 has 15 residues. The V gene end was trimmed by 6 bases and the J gene end by 6 bases; junction bases not matched to a gene: 6. CDR3 bases: TGTGCCAGCAGGAGACAGGGGGTGAGTAATTCACCCCTCCACTTT. The encoded protein is CASRRQGVSNSPLHF.

The chain is built from TRBV19 and TRBJ1-2; no reliable D call. Germline V gives CDR1 LNHDA, CDR2 SQIVND (reference sequence). V was cut by 6 bases and J by 4 bases, with 18 bases left in between. CDR3 length equals 15 residues. The DNA of the CDR3 is TGTGCCAGTAGCCGGCCGGCCTCAGGCGTCTATGGCTACACCTTC. Translating it yields CASSRPASGVYGYTF.

This chain uses TRBV28 with TRBJ1-5; TRBD1 is a possible D gene (5 bases). Trimming shortened V by 6 bases and J by 5 bases, and 17 bases separated the two germline ends. This CDR3 is built from 15 residues. Germline V gene data show CDR1 as MDHEN and CDR2 as SYDVKM. The CDR3 sequence is CASRSDGQGYQPQHF. The DNA of the CDR3 is TGTGCCAGCAGATCTGACGGGCAGGGCTATCAGCCCCAGCATTTT.

This sequence joins TRBV28 and TRBJ2-5, with 9 bases fitting TRBD2. The germline CDR1 and CDR2 sequences are MDHEN and SYDVKM. The CDR3 contains 13 residues. As DNA, the CDR3 is TGTGCGGCGGGAGGGAGAAGGAGAGAAGACCAGTACTTC. Amino acid sequence: CAAGGRRREDQYF.

The chain joins TRBV3-1 (or the pseudogene TRBV3-2) to TRBJ1-2; D gene uncertain. V dropped 0 bases and J dropped 2 bases, with 10 bases sitting between them. The V gene's germline CDR1 is LGHDT and CDR2 YNNKEL (reference sequence). This CDR3 has 15 amino acids. CDR3 nucleotide sequence: TGTGCCAGCAGCCAAGAACCGGGGAGAAACTATGGCTACACCTTC. Residues: CASSQEPGRNYGYTF.